The entry that follows covers one T cell receptor (beta chain) sequence. Its antigen is unknown. The data stem from a study of cytomegalovirus exposure and HLA in healthy donors. Broader study findings: In a later analysis, a genetic analysis reported fewer productive-TCR N-insertions in an Asian-associated ancestry cluster than the cohort average. Per published accounts, TCR beta sequences correctly predicted the HLA-A and HLA-B alleles of most subjects.

This PCR relied on a set of 60 Vbeta primers and 13 Jbeta primers. Assay: immunoSEQ multiplex PCR; the TCRdb copy retains only in-frame clones and omits some. The sample has fewer than 200,000 clones, 75% seen once. The study sampled nominally healthy donors, though unrecorded immune exposures were likely. V dropped 0 bases and J dropped 5 bases, with 13 bases sitting between them. The CDR3 extends over 15 amino acids. Germline V gene data show CDR1 as ENHRY and CDR2 as SYGVKD. Input material: PBMCs. The receptor was derived from a male donor in good health and CMV-seronegative. V and J are TRBV10-3 and TRBJ1-2; D gene unclear. For the CDR3, the DNA is TGTGCCATCAGTGAGTCGAGCCGATTATGGTATGGCTACACCTTC. Encoded protein: CAISESSRLWYGYTF.